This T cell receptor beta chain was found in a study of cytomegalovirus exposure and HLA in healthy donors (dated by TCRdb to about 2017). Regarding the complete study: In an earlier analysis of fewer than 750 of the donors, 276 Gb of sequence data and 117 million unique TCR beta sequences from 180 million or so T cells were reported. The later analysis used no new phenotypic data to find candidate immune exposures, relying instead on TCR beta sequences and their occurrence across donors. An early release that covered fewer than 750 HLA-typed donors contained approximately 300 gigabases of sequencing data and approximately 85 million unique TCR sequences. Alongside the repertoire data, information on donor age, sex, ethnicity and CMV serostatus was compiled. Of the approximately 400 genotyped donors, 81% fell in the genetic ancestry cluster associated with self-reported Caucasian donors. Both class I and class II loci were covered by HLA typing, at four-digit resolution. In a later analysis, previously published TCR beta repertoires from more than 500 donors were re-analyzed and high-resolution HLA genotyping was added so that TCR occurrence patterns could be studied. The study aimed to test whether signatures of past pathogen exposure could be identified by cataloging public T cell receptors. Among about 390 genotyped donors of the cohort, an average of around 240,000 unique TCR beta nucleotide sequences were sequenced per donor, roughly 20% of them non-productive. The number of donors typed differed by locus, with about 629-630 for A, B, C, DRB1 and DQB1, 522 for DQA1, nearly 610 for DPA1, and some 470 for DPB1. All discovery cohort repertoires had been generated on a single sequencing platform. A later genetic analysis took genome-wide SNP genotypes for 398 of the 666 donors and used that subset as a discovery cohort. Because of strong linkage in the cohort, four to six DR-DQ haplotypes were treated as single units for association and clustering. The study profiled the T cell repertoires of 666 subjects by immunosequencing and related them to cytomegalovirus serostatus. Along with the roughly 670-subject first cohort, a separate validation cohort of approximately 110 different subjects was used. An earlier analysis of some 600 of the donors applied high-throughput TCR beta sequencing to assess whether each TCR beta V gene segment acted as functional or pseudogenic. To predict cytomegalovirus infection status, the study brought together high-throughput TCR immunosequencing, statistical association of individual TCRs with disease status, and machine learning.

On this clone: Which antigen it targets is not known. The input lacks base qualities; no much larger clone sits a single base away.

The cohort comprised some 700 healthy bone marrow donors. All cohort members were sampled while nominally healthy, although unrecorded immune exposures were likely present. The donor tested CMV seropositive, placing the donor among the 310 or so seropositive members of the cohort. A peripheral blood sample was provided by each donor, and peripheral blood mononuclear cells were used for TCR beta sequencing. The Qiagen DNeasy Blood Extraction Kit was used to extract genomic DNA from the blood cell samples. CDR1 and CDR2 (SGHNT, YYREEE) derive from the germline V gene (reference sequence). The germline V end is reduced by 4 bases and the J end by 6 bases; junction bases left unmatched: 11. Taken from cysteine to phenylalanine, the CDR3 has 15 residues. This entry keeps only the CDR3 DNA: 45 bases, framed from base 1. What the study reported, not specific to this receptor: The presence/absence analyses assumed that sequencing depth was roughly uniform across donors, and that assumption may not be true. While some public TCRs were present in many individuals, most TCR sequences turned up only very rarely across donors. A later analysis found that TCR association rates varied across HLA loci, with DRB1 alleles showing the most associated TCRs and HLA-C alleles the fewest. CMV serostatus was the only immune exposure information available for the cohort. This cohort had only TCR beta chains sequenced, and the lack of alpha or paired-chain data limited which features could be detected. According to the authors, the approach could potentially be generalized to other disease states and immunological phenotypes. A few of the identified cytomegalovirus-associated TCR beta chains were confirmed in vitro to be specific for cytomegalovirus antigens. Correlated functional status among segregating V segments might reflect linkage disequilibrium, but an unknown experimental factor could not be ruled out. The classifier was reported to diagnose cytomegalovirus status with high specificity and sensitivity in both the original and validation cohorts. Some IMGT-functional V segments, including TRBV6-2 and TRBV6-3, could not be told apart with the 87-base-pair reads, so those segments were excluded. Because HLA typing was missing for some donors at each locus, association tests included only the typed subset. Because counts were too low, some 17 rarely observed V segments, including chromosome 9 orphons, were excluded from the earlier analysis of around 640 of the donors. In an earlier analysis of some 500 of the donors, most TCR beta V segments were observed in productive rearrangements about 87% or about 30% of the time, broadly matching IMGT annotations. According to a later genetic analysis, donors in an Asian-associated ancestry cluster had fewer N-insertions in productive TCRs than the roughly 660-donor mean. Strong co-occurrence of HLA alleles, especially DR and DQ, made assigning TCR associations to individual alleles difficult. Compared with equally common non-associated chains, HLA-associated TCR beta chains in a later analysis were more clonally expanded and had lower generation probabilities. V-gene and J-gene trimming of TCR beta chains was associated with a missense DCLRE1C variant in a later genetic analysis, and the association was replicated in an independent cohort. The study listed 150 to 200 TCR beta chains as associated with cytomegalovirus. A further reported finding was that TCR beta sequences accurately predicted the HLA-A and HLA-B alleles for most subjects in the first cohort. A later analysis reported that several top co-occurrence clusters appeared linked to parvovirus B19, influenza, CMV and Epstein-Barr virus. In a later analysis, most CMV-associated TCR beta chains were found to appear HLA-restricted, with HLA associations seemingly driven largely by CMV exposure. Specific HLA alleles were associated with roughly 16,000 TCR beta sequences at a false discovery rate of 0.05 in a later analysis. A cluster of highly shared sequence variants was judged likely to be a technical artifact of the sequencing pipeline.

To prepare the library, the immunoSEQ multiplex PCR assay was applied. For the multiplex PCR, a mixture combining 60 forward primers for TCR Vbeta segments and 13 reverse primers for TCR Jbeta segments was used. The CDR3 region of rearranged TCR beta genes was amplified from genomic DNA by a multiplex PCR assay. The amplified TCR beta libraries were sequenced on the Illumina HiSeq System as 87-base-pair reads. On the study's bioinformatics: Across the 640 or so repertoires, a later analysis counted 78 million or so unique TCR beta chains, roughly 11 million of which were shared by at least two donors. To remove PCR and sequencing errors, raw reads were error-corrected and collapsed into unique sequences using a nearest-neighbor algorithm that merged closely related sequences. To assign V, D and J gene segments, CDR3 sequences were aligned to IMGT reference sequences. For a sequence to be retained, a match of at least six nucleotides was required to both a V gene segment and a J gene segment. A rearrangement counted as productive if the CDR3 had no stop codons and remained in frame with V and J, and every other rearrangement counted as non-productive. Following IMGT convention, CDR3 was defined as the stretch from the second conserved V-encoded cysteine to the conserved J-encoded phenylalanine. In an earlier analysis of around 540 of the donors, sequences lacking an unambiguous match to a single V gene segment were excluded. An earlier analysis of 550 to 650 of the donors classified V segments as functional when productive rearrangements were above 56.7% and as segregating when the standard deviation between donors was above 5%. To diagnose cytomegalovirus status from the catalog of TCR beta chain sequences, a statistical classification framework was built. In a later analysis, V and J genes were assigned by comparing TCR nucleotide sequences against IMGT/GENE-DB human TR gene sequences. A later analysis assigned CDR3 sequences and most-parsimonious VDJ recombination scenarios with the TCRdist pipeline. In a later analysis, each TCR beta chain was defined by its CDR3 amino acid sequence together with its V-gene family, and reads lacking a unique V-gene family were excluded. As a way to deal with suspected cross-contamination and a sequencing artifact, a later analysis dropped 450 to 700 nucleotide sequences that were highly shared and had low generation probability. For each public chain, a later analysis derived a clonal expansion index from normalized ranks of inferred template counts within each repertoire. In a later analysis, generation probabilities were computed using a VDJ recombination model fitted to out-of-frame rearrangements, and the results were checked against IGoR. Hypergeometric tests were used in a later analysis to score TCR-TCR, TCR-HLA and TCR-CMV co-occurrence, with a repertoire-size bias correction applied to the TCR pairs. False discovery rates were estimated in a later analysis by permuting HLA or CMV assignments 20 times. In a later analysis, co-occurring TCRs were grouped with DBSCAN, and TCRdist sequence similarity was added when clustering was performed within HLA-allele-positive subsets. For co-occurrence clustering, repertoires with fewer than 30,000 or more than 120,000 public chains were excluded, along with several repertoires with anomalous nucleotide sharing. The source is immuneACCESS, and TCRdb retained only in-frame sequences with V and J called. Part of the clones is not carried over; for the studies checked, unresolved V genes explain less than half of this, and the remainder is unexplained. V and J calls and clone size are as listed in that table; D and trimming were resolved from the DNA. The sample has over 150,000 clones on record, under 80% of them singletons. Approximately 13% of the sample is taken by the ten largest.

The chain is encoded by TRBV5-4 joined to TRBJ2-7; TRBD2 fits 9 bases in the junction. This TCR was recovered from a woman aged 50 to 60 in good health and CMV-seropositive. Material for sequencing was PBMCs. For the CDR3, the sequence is CASSPPLAGTTEQYF. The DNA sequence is TGTGCCAGCAGCCCTCCTCTAGCGGGGACTACCGAGCAGTACTTC.